One and the same sample provided the 20 T cell receptor beta chains below, sequenced in a study of T-cell memory formation after mild COVID-19. TCRdb processed the 5' RACE reads anew with MiXCR; each CDR3 protein has one entry. The sample consists of around 340,000 distinct CDR3 sequences, about 15% of them appearing once. Sequencing was carried out using PBMCs or a T cell subset sorted from them (not recorded which). The receptors were sampled from a man aged 18 to 35 who had mild COVID-19 (a few samples of this study predate the infection). Cell type and time point are not known.

The chain uses TRBV28 and TRBJ1-1, with D possibly matching TRBD1 (5 bases). Germline values: CDR1 MDHEN, CDR2 SYDVKM. V was cut by 4 bases and J by 11 bases, with 20 bases left in between. The CDR3 length is 14 residues. CDR3: CASSYAGTTYGAFF. The CDR3 DNA reads TGTGCCAGCAGTTATGCGGGGACCACATACGGGGCTTTCTTT. Together with reference TRBV28 and TRBJ1-1, the CDR3 gives the full variable domain: DVKVTQSSRYLVKRTGEKVFLECVQDMDHENMFWYRQDPGLGLRLIYFSYDVKMKEKGDIPEGYSVSREKKERFSLILESASTNQTSMYLCASSYAGTTYGAFFGQGTRLTVV.

Only one count was recorded for this clonotype. The chain recombines TRBV29-1 with TRBJ1-1, with unresolved D. The V and J ends lost 6 bases and 0 bases respectively, with 11 bases between them. The V gene's germline CDR1 is SQVTM and CDR2 ANQGSEA. The CDR3 runs 13 residues. As DNA, the CDR3 is TGCAGCGTGCGCAGGAGCATGAACACTGAAGCTTTCTTT. Its protein product is CSVRRSMNTEAFF.

This rearrangement joins TRBV12-3 or TRBV12-4 to TRBJ2-7; no clear D. Deletions cut 3 bases from V and 0 bases from J, with 12 bases between. The CDR3 extends over 15 amino acids. The CDR3 sequence is CASSFSPYASYEQYF. The CDR3 nucleotides are TGTGCCAGCAGTTTTTCACCCTACGCCTCCTACGAGCAGTACTTC.

This clonotype was seen a few times. The chain links TRBV12-3 or TRBV12-4 to TRBJ1-2; TRBD1 is a possible D gene (5 bases). The V gene lost 5 bases and the J gene lost 4 bases, with 11 bases spanning the gap. The CDR3 sequence is 13 residues long. CDR3 in DNA: TGTGCCAGCAGTACCGCAGGGTTCTATGGCTACACCTTC. Translated: CASSTAGFYGYTF.

This chain joins TRBV18 and TRBJ1-5, with 11 bases that match TRBD1. CDR1 and CDR2 from the germline V gene are KGHSH and LQKENI. The CDR3 sequence is 16 residues long. After removal of 4 bases from V and 6 bases from J, the junction contained 8 bases not matched to a gene. The CDR3 reads CASSHGDRGSGQPQHF. CDR3 DNA sequence: TGTGCCAGCTCACATGGGGACAGGGGGTCCGGTCAGCCCCAGCATTTT.

This chain uses TRBV12-3 or TRBV12-4 with TRBJ2-5, with 10 bases aligning to TRBD2. This CDR3 contains 17 residues. Trimming cost V 6 bases and J 1 base; bases outside gene matches: 11. CDR3 region: CASSLTALAGSQETQYF. CDR3 in DNA: TGTGCCAGCAGCCTAACCGCACTAGCGGGAAGCCAAGAGACCCAGTACTTC.

Here the CDR3 reads CASSSGMGQPQHF. CDR3 sequence (DNA): TGTGCCAGCAGCTCAGGGATGGGTCAGCCCCAGCATTTT. This chain uses TRBV5-5 with TRBJ1-5, with D maybe TRBD1 (5 bases). Per germline, CDR1 SGHKS and CDR2 YYEKEE (reference sequence). The CDR3 covers 13 residues. V lost 3 bases and J lost 6, with 10 bases in between.

V gene TRBV10-3 combines with J gene TRBJ1-1; tentative D call: TRBD1 (6 bases). V was trimmed by 2 bases and J by 3 bases, leaving 10 bases between them. Germline V CDR1 and CDR2: ENHRY, SYGVKD. This CDR3 region has 14 residues. The chain's CDR3 is CAISETGSDTEAFF. The CDR3 DNA reads TGTGCCATCAGTGAGACAGGGTCCGACACTGAAGCTTTCTTT.

This clonotype has just a few counts. The rearrangement links TRBV5-1 to TRBJ2-1; D is perhaps TRBD2 (6 bases). V shed 2 bases and J shed 2 bases, with 14 bases lying between them. Germline CDR1 SGHRS, CDR2 YFSETQ. The CDR3 loop spans 16 amino acids. The chain's CDR3 is CASSFQEGGAYNEQFF. The CDR3 region has the DNA TGCGCCAGCAGCTTTCAGGAGGGTGGGGCCTACAATGAGCAGTTCTTC. Full variable domain (remainder filled in from reference TRBV5-1 and TRBJ2-1): KAGVTQTPRYLIKTRGQQVTLSCSPISGHRSVSWYQQTPGQGLQFLFEYFSETQRNKGNFPGRFSGRQFSNSRSEMNVSTLELGDSALYLCASSFQEGGAYNEQFFGPGTRLTVL.

This clonotype was counted a few times. The chain combines TRBV4-3 with TRBJ1-5; D unclear. Deletions cut 0 bases from V and 4 bases from J, with 10 bases between. This CDR3 spans 15 amino acids. The germline V gene has CDR1 LGHNA and CDR2 YSLEER. The CDR3 spells CASSQDRTANQPQHF. The CDR3 DNA sequence: TGCGCCAGCAGCCAAGATAGAACAGCAAATCAGCCCCAGCATTTT.

This chain uses TRBV27 with TRBJ1-2, with D perhaps matching TRBD1 (6 bases). Trimming stripped 4 bases from V and 4 bases from J, with 13 bases between. Germline loops: CDR1 MNHEY, CDR2 SMNVEV (reference sequence). This CDR3 has 14 residues. Here the CDR3 reads CASSSGATGYGYTF. Here the CDR3 DNA reads TGTGCCAGCAGTTCTGGTGCGACAGGCTATGGCTACACCTTC.

This sequence joins TRBV20-1 and TRBJ1-2; the match to TRBD1 covers 7 bases. Germline V CDR1 and CDR2: DFQATT, SNEGSKA (reference sequence). This CDR3 contains 14 residues. J gave up 0 bases and V 5 bases, and 6 bases lay outside the gene matches. The chain's CDR3 is CSALGTAANYGYTF. The CDR3 DNA reads as TGCAGTGCTCTGGGGACAGCCGCTAACTATGGCTACACCTTC.

This clonotype was seen more than once but under ten times. This sequence joins TRBV7-2 and TRBJ1-5; possibly TRBD1 for D (5 bases). Trimming took 0 bases from V and 5 from J, leaving 5 bases between them. In germline, CDR1 is SGHTA, CDR2 FQGNSA. This CDR3 is built from 13 residues. CDR3 in amino acids: CASSLARDQPQHF. The CDR3 nucleotides read TGTGCCAGCAGCTTAGCCAGGGATCAGCCCCAGCATTTT.

This sequence joins TRBV3-1 and TRBJ2-3; TRBD2 aligns across 14 bases. CDR3 length: 19 amino acids. After removal of 3 bases from V and 4 bases from J, the junction contained 12 bases not matched to a gene. Germline CDR1 and CDR2: LGHDT and YNNKEL (reference sequence). CDR3 bases: TGTGCCAGCAGCCAGACTTCAGGACTAGCGGGGGGCGGATCAGATACGCAGTATTTT. It yields the protein CASSQTSGLAGGGSDTQYF.

This clonotype was detected only a few times. This chain uses TRBV28 with TRBJ1-6; D is ambiguous. The CDR3 loop spans 16 amino acids. The V end was cut by 7 bases, the J end by 9 bases, with 22 bases between. Germline V lookup: CDR1 MDHEN, CDR2 SYDVKM. CDR3 DNA sequence: TGTGCCAGCACCCACCGGGAGTCCCGTTGGGGTTCACCCCTCCACTTT. Its translation is CASTHRESRWGSPLHF.

J is TRBJ1-2 and V is TRBV14, with 7 bases that match TRBD1. V lost 0 bases, J lost 6 bases, and 13 bases stayed unmatched. In germline, CDR1 is SGHDN, CDR2 FVKESK. The CDR3 loop spans 17 amino acids. CDR3 amino acids: CASSQDDFGDSFNGYTF. The CDR3 DNA sequence: TGTGCCAGCAGCCAAGATGACTTCGGGGACAGTTTTAATGGCTACACCTTC.

This clonotype has a handful of counts. The J gene is TRBJ2-5, the V gene TRBV7-2; 9 bases line up with TRBD2. V dropped 5 bases and J dropped 2; count of bases not matched to a gene: 6. CDR3 length: 15 amino acids. CDR1 and CDR2 (germline): SGHTA, FQGNSA. CDR3 sequence: CASSPRAGGQETQYF. CDR3 nucleotides: TGTGCCAGCAGCCCTAGAGCGGGGGGACAAGAGACCCAGTACTTC. Full variable domain (outside the CDR3, taken from reference TRBV7-2 and TRBJ2-5): GAGVSQSPSNKVTEKGKDVELRCDPISGHTALYWYRQSLGQGLEFLIYFQGNSAPDKSGLPSDRFSAERTGGSVSTLTIQRTQQEDSAVYLCASSPRAGGQETQYFGPGTRLLVL.

In its sample, this clonotype was seen a few times. The CDR3 protein is CASGRRYGYTF. CDR3 nucleotide sequence: TGTGCCTCGGGACGGCGATATGGCTACACCTTC. The rearrangement uses TRBV28 and TRBJ1-2, with a possible D match to TRBD1 (5 bases). Trimming left V 11 bases short and J 5 bases short, with 12 bases between. CDR3 size: 11 residues. Germline V gene data show CDR1 as MDHEN and CDR2 as SYDVKM.

This clonotype was seen only a few times. Here the CDR3 DNA reads TGCAGCGTGGGTCTAGCCAGGCACAATGAGCAGTTCTTC. Its translation is CSVGLARHNEQFF. The chain recombines TRBV29-1 with TRBJ2-1; D might be TRBD2 (5 bases). This CDR3 contains 13 residues. V lost 6 bases to trimming and J lost 5 bases, with 14 bases between them. Germline V lookup: CDR1 SQVTM, CDR2 ANQGSEA.

The chain joins TRBV6-5 to TRBJ1-2; 7 bases map to TRBD1. Looked up from germline, CDR1 is MNHEY and CDR2 is SVGAGI. With V trimmed by 5 bases and J by 0 bases, 6 bases remained unmatched. The CDR3 has 15 residues. This chain's CDR3 is CASSQNRGPNYGYTF. CDR3 nucleotide sequence: TGTGCCAGCAGTCAGAACAGGGGCCCTAACTATGGCTACACCTTC.